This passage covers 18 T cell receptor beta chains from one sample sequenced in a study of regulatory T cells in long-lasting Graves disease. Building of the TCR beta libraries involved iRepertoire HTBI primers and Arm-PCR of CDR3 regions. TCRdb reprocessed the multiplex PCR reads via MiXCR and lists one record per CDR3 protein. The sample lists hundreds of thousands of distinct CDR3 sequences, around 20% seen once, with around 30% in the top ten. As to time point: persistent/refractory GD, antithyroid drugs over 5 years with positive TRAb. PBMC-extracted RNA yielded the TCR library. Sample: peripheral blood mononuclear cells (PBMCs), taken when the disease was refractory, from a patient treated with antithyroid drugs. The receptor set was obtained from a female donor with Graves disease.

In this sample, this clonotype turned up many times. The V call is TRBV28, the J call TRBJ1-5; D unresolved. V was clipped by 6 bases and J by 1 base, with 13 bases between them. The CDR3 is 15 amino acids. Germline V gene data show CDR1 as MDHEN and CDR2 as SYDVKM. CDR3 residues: CASRSTPLSNQPQHF. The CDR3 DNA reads TGTGCCAGCAGATCGACCCCACTCAGCAATCAGCCCCAGCATTTT.

Written as DNA, the CDR3 is TGTGCCAGCAGTTTACGGGGAGGAGAAGGTACGCAGTATTTT. This gives the protein CASSLRGGEGTQYF. This chain uses TRBV12-3 or TRBV12-4 with TRBJ2-3, with D maybe TRBD2 (6 bases). Trimming left V 2 bases short and J 8 bases short, with 14 bases between. This CDR3 is built from 14 residues.

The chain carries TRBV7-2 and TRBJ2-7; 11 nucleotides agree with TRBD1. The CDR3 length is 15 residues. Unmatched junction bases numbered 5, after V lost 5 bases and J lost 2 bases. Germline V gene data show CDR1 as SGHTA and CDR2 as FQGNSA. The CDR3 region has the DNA TGTGCCAGCAGCGTCGGGACAGGGGGAACCTACGAGCAGTACTTC. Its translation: CASSVGTGGTYEQYF.

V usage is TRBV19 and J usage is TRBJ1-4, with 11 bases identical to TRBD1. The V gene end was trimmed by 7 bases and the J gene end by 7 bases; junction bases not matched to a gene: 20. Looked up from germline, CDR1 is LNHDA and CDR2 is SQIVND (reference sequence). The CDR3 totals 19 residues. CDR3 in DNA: TGTGCCAGTACAAGTCATATTTGGGGACAGGGGGAACCGGGTGAAAAACTGTTTTTT. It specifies CASTSHIWGQGEPGEKLFF.

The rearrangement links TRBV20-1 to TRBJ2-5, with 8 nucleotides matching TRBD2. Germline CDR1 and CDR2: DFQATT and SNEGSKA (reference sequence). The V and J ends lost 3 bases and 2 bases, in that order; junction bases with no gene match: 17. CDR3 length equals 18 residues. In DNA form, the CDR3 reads TGCAGTGCTAGCCTCAGGCGGGAGGCCAACGGGTGGCAAGAGACCCAGTACTTC. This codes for CSASLRREANGWQETQYF.

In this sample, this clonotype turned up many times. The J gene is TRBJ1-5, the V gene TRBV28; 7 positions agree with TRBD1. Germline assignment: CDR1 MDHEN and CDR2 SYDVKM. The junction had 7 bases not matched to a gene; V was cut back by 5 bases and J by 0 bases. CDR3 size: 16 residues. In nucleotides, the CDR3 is TGTGCCAGCAGTCTCTGGACAGGTTTTAGCAATCAGCCCCAGCATTTT. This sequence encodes CASSLWTGFSNQPQHF. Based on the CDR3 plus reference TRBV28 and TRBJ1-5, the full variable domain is DVKVTQSSRYLVKRTGEKVFLECVQDMDHENMFWYRQDPGLGLRLIYFSYDVKMKEKGDIPEGYSVSREKKERFSLILESASTNQTSMYLCASSLWTGFSNQPQHFGDGTRLSIL.

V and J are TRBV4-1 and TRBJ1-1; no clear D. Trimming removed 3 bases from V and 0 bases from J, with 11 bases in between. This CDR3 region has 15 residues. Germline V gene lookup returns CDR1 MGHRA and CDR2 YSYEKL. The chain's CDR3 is CASSHRHIMNTEAFF. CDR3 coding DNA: TGCGCCAGCAGCCACAGACACATCATGAACACTGAAGCTTTCTTT.

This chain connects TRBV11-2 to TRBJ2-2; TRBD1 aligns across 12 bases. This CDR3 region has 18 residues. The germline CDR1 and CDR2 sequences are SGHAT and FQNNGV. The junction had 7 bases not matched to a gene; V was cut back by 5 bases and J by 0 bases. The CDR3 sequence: CASSRGQGAISNTGELFF. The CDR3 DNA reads TGTGCCAGCAGCCGGGGACAGGGGGCAATATCGAACACCGGGGAGCTGTTTTTT.

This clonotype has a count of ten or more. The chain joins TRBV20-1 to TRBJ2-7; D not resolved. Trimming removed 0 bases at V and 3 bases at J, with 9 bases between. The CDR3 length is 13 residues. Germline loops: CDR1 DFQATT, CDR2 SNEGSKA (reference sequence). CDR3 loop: CSARDDFGYEQYF. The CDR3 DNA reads TGCAGTGCTAGAGACGACTTTGGCTACGAGCAGTACTTC.

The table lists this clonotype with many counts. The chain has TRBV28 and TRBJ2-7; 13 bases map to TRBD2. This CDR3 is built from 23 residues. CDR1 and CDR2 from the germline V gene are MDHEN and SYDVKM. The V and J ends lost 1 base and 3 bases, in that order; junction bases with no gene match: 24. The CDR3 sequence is CASSLFYPSGGTSGKALLYEQYF. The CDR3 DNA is TGTGCCAGCAGTTTATTTTATCCAAGCGGCGGGACTAGCGGGAAAGCCCTCCTCTACGAGCAGTACTTC.

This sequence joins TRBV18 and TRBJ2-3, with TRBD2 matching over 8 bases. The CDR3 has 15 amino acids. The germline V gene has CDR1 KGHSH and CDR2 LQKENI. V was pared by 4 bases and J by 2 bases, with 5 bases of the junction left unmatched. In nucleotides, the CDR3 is TGTGCCAGCTCACGGACGGGGGGGCACACAGATACGCAGTATTTT. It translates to CASSRTGGHTDTQYF.

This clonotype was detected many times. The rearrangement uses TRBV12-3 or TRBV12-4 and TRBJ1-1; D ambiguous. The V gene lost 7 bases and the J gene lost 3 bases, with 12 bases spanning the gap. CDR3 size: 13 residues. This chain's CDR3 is CASKGIRHTEAFF. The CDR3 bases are TGTGCCAGCAAAGGGATTAGGCACACTGAAGCTTTCTTT.

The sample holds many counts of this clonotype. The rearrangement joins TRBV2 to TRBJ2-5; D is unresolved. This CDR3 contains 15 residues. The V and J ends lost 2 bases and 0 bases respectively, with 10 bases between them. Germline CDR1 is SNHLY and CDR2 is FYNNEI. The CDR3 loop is CASSEFGPYQETQYF. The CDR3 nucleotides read TGTGCCAGCAGTGAATTCGGACCGTACCAAGAGACCCAGTACTTC.

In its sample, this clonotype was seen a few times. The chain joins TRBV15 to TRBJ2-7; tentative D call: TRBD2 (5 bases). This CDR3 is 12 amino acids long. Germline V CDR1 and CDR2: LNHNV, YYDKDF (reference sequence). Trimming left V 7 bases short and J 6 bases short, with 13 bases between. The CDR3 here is CATKSGRLEQYF. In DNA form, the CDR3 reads TGTGCCACCAAGAGCGGTAGACTCGAGCAGTACTTC.

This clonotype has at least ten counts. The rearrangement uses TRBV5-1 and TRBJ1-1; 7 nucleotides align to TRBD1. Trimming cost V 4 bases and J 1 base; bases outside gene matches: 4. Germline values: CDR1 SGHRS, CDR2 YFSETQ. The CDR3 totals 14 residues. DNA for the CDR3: TGCGCCAGCAGCCAGCGACAGGGGAACACTGAAGCTTTCTTT. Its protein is CASSQRQGNTEAFF.

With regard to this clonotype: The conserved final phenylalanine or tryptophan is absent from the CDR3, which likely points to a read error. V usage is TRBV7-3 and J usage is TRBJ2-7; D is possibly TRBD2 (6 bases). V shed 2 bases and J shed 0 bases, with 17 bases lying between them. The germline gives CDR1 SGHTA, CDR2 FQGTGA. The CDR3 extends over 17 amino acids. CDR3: CASSLGPYSGNSYEQYL. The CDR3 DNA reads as TGTGCCAGCAGCTTAGGCCCTTATAGCGGAAACTCCTACGAGCAGTACCTC.

The CDR3, as DNA: TGTGCCACCAGTGACCACCGACTCCCCTTGGGGACCGGGGAGCTGTTTTTT. It codes for CATSDHRLPLGTGELFF. V usage is TRBV24-1 and J usage is TRBJ2-2; D not resolved. V lost 4 bases and J lost 5, with 19 bases in between. The CDR3 length is 17 residues. Germline CDR1 reads KGHDR; CDR2 reads SFDVKD.

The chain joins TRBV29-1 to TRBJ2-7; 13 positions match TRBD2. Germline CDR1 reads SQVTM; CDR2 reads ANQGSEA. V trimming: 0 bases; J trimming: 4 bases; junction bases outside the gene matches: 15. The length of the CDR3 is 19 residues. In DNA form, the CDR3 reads TGCAGCGTTGAAGATTGGCGACTAGCGGGAGGCCGGTCCTTTTACGAGCAGTACTTC. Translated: CSVEDWRLAGGRSFYEQYF.